These 12 T cell receptor beta chains were sequenced from one sample in a study of tumor-infiltrating lymphocytes in primary liver carcinoma. In addition to blood RNA drawn from unsorted whole blood, germline DNA was extracted. The authors made TCR beta cDNA from approximately 500 ng total RNA with a constant-region primer. Sequencing libraries for TCR beta derived from three nested multiplex PCR rounds that used slightly modified ARM-PCR. Two initial PCR rounds of approximately 10 cycles each paired TRBV1-TRBV30 forward primers with a C-beta reverse primer. MiXCR, applied by TCRdb to the multiplex PCR reads, yields one record per CDR3 protein. The profile shows about 180,000 distinct CDR3 sequences, approximately 60% of them singletons. Material for sequencing was peripheral blood. The receptors derive from a middle-aged man with primary liver carcinoma and hepatitis B virus infection.

Of note for this clonotype: The junction shows a germline mismatch at one end, possibly a read error. V is TRBV14 and J is TRBJ2-5, with D unclear. Germline V gene sequence: CDR1 SGHDN, CDR2 FVKESK. The CDR3 loop spans 11 amino acids. The chain's CDR3 is CAGSREGTQYF. In nucleotides, the CDR3 is TGTGCCGGCAGCCGAGAAGGGACCCAGTACTTC.

There are a few counts of this clonotype. Just one base apart from a much larger clone, this may be a read error. The chain uses TRBV11-2 and TRBJ2-5; tentative D call: TRBD2 (5 bases). V lost 0 bases, J lost 9 bases, and 11 bases lay in between. CDR1 is SGHAT and CDR2 is FQNNGV in the germline V gene. CDR3 length: 13 amino acids. Here the CDR3 reads CASSLEAPGAQYF. The CDR3 region has the DNA TGTGCCAGCAGCTTAGAGGCCCCCGGGGCCCAGTACTTC.

This clonotype was counted once. Possible read error: a much larger clone is one base away. J is TRBJ2-1 and V is TRBV29-1, with 8 nucleotides matching TRBD2. The CDR3 is 13 residues long. Germline CDR1 SQVTM, CDR2 ANQGSEA. This CDR3 is CSVPGLGYKEQFF. The CDR3 nucleotides are TGCAGCGTGCCGGGACTAGGTTACAAAGAGCAGTTCTTC.

Comments on this clonotype: No conserved phenylalanine or tryptophan is present at the end of the CDR3, so a read error is the likely explanation. J is TRBJ2-7 and V is TRBV11-2; tentatively, D is TRBD2 (6 bases). CDR1 is SGHAT, CDR2 FQNNGV, per germline. V was trimmed by 5 bases and J by 6 bases, leaving 20 bases between them. CDR3 size: 15 residues. DNA for the CDR3: TGTGCCAGCAGCACGATAGGCGGGAAGATGGGCGAGCAGTACTTG. Translated, it gives CASSTIGGKMGEQYL.

On this clonotype itself: Because it lacks the conserved phenylalanine or tryptophan at the end, this CDR3 is likely a read error. This rearrangement joins TRBV29-1 to TRBJ2-2, with TRBD2 identical over 11 bases. This CDR3 has 16 amino acids. Germline V gene sequence: CDR1 SQVTM, CDR2 ANQGSEA. V dropped 7 bases and J dropped 4; count of bases not matched to a gene: 11. CDR3: CSEGLAEQPLTGELFI. In DNA, the CDR3 is TGCAGCGAGGGACTAGCGGAGCAGCCCCTCACCGGGGAGCTGTTTATT.

As concerns this clonotype: One end of the junction fails to match germline, which may point to a read error. This chain uses TRBV7-8 with TRBJ1-2, with D uncertain. In germline, CDR1 is SGHVS, CDR2 FQNEAQ. The CDR3 is 15 amino acids. In DNA, the CDR3 is TGTGCCAGCAGCGAACAGTCAGGAGCAAGCTATGCCTACACCTTC. Residues: CASSEQSGASYAYTF. Together with reference TRBV7-8 and TRBJ1-2, the CDR3 gives the full variable domain: GAGVSQSPRYKVAKRGQDVALRCDPISGHVSLFWYQQALGQGPEFLTYFQNEAQLDKSGLPSDRFFAERPEGSVSTLKIQRTQQEDSAVYLCASSEQSGASYAYTFGSGTRLTVV.

The chain is built from TRBV12-3 or TRBV12-4 and TRBJ2-7, with 11 bases lining up with TRBD1. CDR3 length: 14 residues. The J segment lost 3 bases and the V segment lost 5 bases, leaving 3 bases of the junction unmatched. The CDR3 coding sequence is TGTGCCAGCAGTGCCGGGACAGGGGGCTACGAGCAGTACTTC. The encoded protein is CASSAGTGGYEQYF.

The V and J genes are TRBV11-3 and TRBJ2-1; 9 bases line up with TRBD2. The trim removed 9 bases at V and 3 bases at J, leaving 21 bases unmatched. The CDR3 is made up of 19 amino acids. Germline V gives CDR1 SGHNT, CDR2 YENEEA. The chain's CDR3 is CARSIDLYAGGLVYNEQFF. Here the CDR3 DNA reads TGTGCCAGAAGCATAGATCTCTATGCGGGAGGGCTGGTCTACAATGAGCAGTTCTTC.

This sequence joins TRBV6-6 and TRBJ2-7; TRBD2 matches at 11 bases. J lost 3 bases, V lost 2 bases, and 6 bases had no gene match. This CDR3 contains 16 residues. Per germline, CDR1 MNHNY and CDR2 SVGAGI (reference sequence). Written as DNA, the CDR3 is TGTGCCAGCAGTTACCTCGAGACTAGCGGGATCTACGAGCAGTACTTC. This translates into CASSYLETSGIYEQYF.

On this clonotype: A much more abundant neighbour one base away suggests this may be a read error. J is TRBJ2-3 and V is TRBV11-3, with D unresolved. This CDR3 contains 14 residues. Germline values: CDR1 SGHNT, CDR2 YENEEA. CDR3 loop: CASSLAVSIDTQYF. CDR3 DNA sequence: TGTGCCAGCAGCTTAGCCGTTAGCATAGATACGCAGTATTTT. The full variable domain, completed using reference TRBV11-3 and TRBJ2-3, is EAGVVQSPRYKIIEKKQPVAFWCNPISGHNTLYWYLQNLGQGPELLIRYENEEAVDDSQLPKDRFSAERLKGVDSTLKIQPAELGDSAVYLCASSLAVSIDTQYFGPGTRLTVL.

This clonotype was seen a few times. The chain has TRBV6-2 or TRBV6-3 and TRBJ2-3; the D is unclear. The V end lost 6 bases, the J end lost 0 bases, and 7 bases lay between the germline ends. Germline values: CDR1 MNHEY, CDR2 SVGEGT. The CDR3 loop spans 13 amino acids. The CDR3 bases are TGTGCCAGCAGGGGCAGTAGCACAGATACGCAGTATTTT. Its translation is CASRGSSTDTQYF.

The chain uses TRBV10-3 and TRBJ2-7; 13 nucleotides agree with TRBD2. V dropped 0 bases and J dropped 5; count of bases not matched to a gene: 1. This CDR3 has 15 residues. Germline CDR1 ENHRY, CDR2 SYGVKD. In DNA form, the CDR3 reads TGTGCCATCAGTGAGTCGACTAGCGGGAGGAACGAGCAGTACTTC. Encoded protein: CAISESTSGRNEQYF.